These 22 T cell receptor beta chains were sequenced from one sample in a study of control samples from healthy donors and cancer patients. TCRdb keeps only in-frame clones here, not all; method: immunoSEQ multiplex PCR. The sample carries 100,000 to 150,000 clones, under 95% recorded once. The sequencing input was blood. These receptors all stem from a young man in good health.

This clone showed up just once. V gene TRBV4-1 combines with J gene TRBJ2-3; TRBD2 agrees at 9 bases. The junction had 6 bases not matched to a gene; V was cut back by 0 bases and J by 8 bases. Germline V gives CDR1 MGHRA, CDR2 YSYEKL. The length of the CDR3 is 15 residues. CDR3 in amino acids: CASSQDRGLAGTQYF. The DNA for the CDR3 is TGCGCCAGCAGCCAAGATCGGGGACTAGCTGGTACGCAGTATTTT.

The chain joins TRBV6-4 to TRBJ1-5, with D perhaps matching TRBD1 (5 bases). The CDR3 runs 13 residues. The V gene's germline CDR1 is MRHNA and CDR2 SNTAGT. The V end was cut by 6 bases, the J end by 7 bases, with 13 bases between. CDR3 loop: CASSRATGQPQHF. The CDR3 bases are TGTGCCAGCAGCAGGGCTACGGGACAGCCCCAGCATTTT.

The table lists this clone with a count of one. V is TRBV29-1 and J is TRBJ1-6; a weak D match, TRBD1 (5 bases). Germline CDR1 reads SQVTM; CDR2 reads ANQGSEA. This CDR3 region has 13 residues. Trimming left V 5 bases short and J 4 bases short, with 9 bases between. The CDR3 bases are TGCAGCGTTAAAAAGGGGTATAATTCACCCCTCCACTTT. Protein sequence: CSVKKGYNSPLHF.

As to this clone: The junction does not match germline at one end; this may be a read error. In DNA form, the CDR3 reads TGTGCCAACAGTTTAAACCGATACTATGGCTACACCTTC. Protein: CANSLNRYYGYTF. This chain connects TRBV27 to TRBJ1-2; no definite D call. Per the germline V gene, CDR1 is MNHEY and CDR2 is SMNVEV (reference sequence). This CDR3 spans 13 amino acids.

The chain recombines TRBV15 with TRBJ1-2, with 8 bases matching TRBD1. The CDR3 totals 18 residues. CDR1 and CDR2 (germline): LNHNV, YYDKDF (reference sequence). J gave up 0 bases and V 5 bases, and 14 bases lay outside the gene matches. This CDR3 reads CATSGSGQGGIANYGYTF. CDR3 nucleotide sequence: TGTGCCACCAGCGGAAGCGGACAGGGCGGTATTGCTAACTATGGCTACACCTTC.

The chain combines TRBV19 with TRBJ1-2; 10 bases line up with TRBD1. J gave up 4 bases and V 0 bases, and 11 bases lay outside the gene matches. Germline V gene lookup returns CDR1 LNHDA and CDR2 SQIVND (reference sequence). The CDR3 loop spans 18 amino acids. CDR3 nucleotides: TGTGCCAGTAGTATAGACCGGGACAGGGGTCGCGGGCTCTATGGCTACACCTTC. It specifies CASSIDRDRGRGLYGYTF.

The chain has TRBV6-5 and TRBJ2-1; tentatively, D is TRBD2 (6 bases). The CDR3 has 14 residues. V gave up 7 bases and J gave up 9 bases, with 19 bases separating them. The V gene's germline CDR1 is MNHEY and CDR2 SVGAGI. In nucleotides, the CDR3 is TGTGCCAGCAAAGCACCCGGCGGGGACGGTGAGCAGTTCTTC. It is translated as CASKAPGGDGEQFF.

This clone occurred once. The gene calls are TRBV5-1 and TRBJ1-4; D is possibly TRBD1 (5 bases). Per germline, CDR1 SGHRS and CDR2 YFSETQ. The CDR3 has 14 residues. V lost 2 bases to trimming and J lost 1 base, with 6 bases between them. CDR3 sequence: CASSLRGTNEKLFF. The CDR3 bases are TGCGCCAGCAGCTTAAGGGGAACTAATGAAAAACTGTTTTTT.

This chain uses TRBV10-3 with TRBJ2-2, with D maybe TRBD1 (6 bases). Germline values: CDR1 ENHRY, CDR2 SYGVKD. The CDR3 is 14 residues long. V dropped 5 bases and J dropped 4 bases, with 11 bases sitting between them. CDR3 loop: CAISNRDSTGELFF. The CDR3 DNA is TGTGCCATCAGTAACAGGGATAGCACCGGGGAGCTGTTTTTT.

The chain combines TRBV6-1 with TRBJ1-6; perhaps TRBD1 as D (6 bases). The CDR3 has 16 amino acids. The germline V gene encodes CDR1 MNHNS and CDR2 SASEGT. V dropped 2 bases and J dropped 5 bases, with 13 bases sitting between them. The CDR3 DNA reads TGTGCCAGCAGTGAATGGATCCGGACAGATAATTCACCCCTCCACTTT. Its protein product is CASSEWIRTDNSPLHF.

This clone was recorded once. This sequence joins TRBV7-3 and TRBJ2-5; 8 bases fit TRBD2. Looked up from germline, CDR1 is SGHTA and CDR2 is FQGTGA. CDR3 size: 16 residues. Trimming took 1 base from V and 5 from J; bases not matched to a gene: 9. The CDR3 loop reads CASSLSSAGGWETQYF. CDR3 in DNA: TGTGCCAGCAGCTTAAGCAGTGCGGGGGGCTGGGAGACCCAGTACTTC.

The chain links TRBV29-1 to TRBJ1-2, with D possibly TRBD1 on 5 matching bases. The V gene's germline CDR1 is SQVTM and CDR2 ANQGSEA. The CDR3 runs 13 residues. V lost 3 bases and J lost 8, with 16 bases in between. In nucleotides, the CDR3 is TGCAGCGTTGAGGGTCGAGCAGGGCAAGGCTACACCTTC. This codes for CSVEGRAGQGYTF.

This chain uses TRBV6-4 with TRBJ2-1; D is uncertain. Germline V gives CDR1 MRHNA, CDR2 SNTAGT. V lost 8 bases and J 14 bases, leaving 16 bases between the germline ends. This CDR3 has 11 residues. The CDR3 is CASSCGPQEFF. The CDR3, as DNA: TGTGCCAGCTCGTGCGGACCCCAGGAGTTCTTC.

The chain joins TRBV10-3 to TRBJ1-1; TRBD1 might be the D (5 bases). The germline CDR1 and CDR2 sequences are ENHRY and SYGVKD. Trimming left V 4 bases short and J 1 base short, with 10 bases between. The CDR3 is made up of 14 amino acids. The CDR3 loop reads CAISVEGTNTEAFF. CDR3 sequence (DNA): TGTGCCATCAGTGTTGAGGGGACGAACACTGAAGCTTTCTTT.

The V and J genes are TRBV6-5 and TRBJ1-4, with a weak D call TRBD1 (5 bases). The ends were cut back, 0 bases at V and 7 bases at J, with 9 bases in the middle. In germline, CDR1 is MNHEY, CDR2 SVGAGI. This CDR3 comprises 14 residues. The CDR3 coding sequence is TGTGCCAGCAGTTACTCGAGGACAAGTGAAAAACTGTTTTTT. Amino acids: CASSYSRTSEKLFF.

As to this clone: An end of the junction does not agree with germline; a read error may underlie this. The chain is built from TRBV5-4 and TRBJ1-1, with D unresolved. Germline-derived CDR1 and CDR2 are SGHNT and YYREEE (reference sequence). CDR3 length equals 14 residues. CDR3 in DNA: TGTGCCGGCAGCTTGTGGTCTTTGAACACTGAAGCTTTCTTT. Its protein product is CAGSLWSLNTEAFF.

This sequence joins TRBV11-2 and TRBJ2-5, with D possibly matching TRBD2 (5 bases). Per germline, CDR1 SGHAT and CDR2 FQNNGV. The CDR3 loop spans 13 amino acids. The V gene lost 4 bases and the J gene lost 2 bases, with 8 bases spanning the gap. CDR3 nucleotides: TGTGCCAGCAGCTCGGGGTTACAAGAGACCCAGTACTTC. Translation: CASSSGLQETQYF. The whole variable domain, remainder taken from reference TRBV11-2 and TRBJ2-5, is EAGVAQSPRYKIIEKRQSVAFWCNPISGHATLYWYQQILGQGPKLLIQFQNNGVVDDSQLPKDRFSAERLKGVDSTLKIQPAKLEDSAVYLCASSSGLQETQYFGPGTRLLVL.

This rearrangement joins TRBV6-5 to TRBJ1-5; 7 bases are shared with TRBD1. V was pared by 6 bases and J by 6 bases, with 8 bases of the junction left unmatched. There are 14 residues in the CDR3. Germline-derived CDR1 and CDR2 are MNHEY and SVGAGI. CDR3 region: CASSDRAVSQPQHF. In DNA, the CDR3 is TGTGCCAGCAGCGACAGGGCTGTAAGTCAGCCCCAGCATTTT.

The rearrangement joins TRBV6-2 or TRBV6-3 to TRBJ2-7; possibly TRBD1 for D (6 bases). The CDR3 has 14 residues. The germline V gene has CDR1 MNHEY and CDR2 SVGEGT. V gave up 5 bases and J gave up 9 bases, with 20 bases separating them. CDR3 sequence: CASSGTNWGFRQYF. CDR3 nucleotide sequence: TGTGCCAGCAGTGGGACAAATTGGGGGTTCAGGCAGTACTTC.

For the CDR3, the DNA is TGTGCCATCAGTACAGGGGGCCACTCTGGAAACACCATATATTTT. Its protein is CAISTGGHSGNTIYF. V gene TRBV10-3 combines with J gene TRBJ1-3, with 9 bases lining up with TRBD1. J lost 0 bases, V lost 5 bases, and 2 bases had no gene match. Looked up from germline, CDR1 is ENHRY and CDR2 is SYGVKD. The CDR3 contains 15 residues.

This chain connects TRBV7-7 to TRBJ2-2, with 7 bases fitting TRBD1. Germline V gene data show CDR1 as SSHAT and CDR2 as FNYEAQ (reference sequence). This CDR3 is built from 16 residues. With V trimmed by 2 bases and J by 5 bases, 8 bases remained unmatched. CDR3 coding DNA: TGTGCCAGCAGCTTAAGTTTAGGGGGCGGTACCGGGGAGCTGTTTTTT. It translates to CASSLSLGGGTGELFF.

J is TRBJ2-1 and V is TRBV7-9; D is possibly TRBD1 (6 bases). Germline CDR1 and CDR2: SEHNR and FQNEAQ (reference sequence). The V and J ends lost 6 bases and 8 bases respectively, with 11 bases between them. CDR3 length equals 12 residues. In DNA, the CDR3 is TGTGCCAGCAGAGCACAGGGCCATGAGCAGTTCTTC. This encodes CASRAQGHEQFF.